This TCR beta chain came from a study of cytomegalovirus exposure and HLA in healthy donors. PCR primers comprised 60 Vbeta and 13 Jbeta primers. Clones were read by immunoSEQ multiplex PCR, and TCRdb kept only the in-frame ones, dropping some. The sample shows about 190,000 clones, 70% to 80% of them seen only once. Germline V lookup: CDR1 SNHLY, CDR2 FYNNEI. V was pared by 6 bases and J by 1 base, with 12 bases between. The length of the CDR3 is 15 residues. The specimen was PBMCs. The genes are TRBV2 and TRBJ1-4; no clear D gene. This TCR was recovered from a woman in her forties or fifties in good health and CMV-seronegative. The chain's CDR3 is CASRRRTITNEKLFF. In DNA, the CDR3 is TGTGCCAGCAGGAGGCGGACTATAACTAATGAAAAACTGTTTTTT.